This T cell receptor (beta chain) was documented in a study of blood T cell repertoires in COVID-19. The wider study: COVID-19 samples from acute and convalescent phases originated in the United States, Italy and Spain. The cDNA or gDNA used as material had been derived from T cells, B-cell-depleted T cells, or PBMCs.

The cohort comprised adults aged about 18 to 100 years residing in under 25 US areas. Grouping used clinical history reported by participants in a survey and questionnaire. Sequencing was performed with immunoSEQ multiplex PCR; in TCRdb, only in-frame clones are kept and a portion is missing. The data contain fewer than 500,000 clones, around 89% of them singletons. This CDR3 is 15 amino acids long. The ends lost 7 bases at V and 4 bases at J; junction bases unmatched: 11. Germline assignment: CDR1 LNHDA and CDR2 SQIVND (reference sequence). The receptor comes from a woman under 40 with acute COVID-19. The sequencing input was PBMCs or T cells enriched from blood (not recorded which). The V and J genes are TRBV19 and TRBJ1-2; 8 bases are shared with TRBD1. This chain's CDR3 is CASIRKSGQVYGYTF. The CDR3 DNA is TGTGCCAGTATAAGGAAGTCGGGACAGGTCTATGGCTACACCTTC.